In its sample, the clone carrying this TCR beta chain was seen a few times. Its antigen is currently unknown. The data were obtained in a study of early T cells in non-severe SARS-CoV-2 infection. Across the whole study: Sequencing of bulk RNA from unsorted whole blood was done, without chain pairing. Study findings and constraints: Using VDJdb, the matching emphasized anti-spike CD8 responses while missing private and CD4 specificities.

Germline V gene lookup returns CDR1 MNHNY and CDR2 SVGAGI (reference sequence). The V gene end was trimmed by 4 bases and the J gene end by 6 bases; junction bases not matched to a gene: 1. This CDR3 spans 13 amino acids. Researchers tagged individual cDNA molecules with unique molecular identifiers. TCRdb used MiXCR to reprocess the 5' RACE reads, holding one entry per CDR3 protein. The sample includes some 87,000 distinct CDR3 sequences, about 12% of them seen just once. The V call is TRBV6-6, the J call TRBJ2-1, with TRBD2 identical over 9 bases. The source material was whole blood. This clonotype was sampled from an adult who was a healthcare worker with PCR-confirmed SARS-CoV-2 infection or an uninfected control (not recorded which). The CDR3 loop is CASSSGLANEQFF. The CDR3 DNA sequence: TGTGCCAGCAGTTCGGGACTAGCCAATGAGCAGTTCTTC.